This T cell receptor (beta chain) was profiled in a study of CD8 T cells in Susac syndrome. The TEMRA cells underwent FACS enrichment, while the CD8+ and CD4+ T cells underwent negative isolation. Trimming pared 11 bases from V and 5 bases from J, leaving 15 bases between. Germline V gene sequence: CDR1 MNHEY, CDR2 SVGEGT. The CDR3 has 13 residues. Random hexamers were used to reverse transcribe about 0.5 to 1 ug of RNA. Amplification of TCR beta CDR3 across 54 Vbeta and 13 Jbeta was performed with immunoSEQ multiplex PCR. Via MiXCR, TCRdb re-called the immunoSEQ multiplex PCR reads, giving one row per CDR3 protein. The sample carries approximately 110,000 distinct CDR3 sequences, approximately 96% recorded once.

The V and J genes are TRBV6-2 or TRBV6-3 and TRBJ2-2; possible D gene TRBD1, 6 bases. The sequenced sample was CD4+ T cells from PBMCs. The clonotype comes from a human donor in good health. CDR3 sequence: CAGAPGVTGELFF. CDR3 in DNA: TGTGCCGGAGCTCCAGGGGTTACCGGGGAGCTGTTTTTT.